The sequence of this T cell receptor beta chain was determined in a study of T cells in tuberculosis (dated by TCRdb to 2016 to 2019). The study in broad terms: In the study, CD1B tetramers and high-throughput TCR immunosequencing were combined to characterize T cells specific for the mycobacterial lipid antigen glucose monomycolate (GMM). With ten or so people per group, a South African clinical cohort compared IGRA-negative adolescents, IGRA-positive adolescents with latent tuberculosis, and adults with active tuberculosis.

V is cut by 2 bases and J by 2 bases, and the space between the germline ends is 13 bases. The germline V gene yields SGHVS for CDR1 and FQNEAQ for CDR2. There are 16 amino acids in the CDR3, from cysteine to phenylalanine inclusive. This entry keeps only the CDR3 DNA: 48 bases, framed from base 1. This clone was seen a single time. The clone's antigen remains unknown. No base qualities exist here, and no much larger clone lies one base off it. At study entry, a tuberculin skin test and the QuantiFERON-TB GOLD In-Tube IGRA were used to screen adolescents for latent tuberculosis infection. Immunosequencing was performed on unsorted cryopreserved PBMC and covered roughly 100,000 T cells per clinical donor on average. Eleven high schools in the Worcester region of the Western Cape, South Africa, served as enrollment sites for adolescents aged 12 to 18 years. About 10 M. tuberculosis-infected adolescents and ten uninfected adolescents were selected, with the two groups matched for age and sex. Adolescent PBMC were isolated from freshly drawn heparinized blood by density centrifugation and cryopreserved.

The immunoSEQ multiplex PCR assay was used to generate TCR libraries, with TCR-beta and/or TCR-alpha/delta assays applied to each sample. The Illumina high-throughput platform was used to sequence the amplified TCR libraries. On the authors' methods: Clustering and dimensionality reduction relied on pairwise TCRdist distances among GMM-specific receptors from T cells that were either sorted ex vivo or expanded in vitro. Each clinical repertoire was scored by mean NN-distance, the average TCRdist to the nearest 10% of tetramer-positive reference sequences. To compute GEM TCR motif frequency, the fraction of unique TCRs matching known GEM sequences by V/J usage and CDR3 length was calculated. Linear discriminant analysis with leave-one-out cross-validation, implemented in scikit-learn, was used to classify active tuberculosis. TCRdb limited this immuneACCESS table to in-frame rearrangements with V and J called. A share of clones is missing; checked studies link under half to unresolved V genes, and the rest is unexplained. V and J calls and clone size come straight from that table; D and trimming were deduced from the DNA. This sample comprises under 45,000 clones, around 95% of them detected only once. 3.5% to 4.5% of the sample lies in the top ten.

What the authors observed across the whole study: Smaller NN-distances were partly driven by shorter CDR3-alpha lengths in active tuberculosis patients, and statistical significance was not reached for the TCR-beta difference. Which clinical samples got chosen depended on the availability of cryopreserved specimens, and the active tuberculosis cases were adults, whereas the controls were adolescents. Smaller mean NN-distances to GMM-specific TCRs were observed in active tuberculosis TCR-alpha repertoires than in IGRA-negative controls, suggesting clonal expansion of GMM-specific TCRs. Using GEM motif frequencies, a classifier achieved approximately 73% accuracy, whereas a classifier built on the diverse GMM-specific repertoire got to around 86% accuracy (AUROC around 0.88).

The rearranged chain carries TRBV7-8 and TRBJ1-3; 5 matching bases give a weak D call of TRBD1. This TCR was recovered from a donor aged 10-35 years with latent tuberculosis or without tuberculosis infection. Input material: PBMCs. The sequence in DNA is TGTGCCAGCAGCTTACGCAGGGTAGGACCTGGAAACACCATATATTTT. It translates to CASSLRRVGPGNTIYF.